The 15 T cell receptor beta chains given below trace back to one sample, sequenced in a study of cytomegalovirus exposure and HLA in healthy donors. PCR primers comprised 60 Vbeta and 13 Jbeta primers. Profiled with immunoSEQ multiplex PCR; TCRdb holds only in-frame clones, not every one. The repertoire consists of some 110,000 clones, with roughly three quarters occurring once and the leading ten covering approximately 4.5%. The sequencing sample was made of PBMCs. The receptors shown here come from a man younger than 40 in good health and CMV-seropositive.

The CDR3 loop reads CAWSVAGQGNTEAFF. CDR3 sequence (DNA): TGTGCCTGGAGTGTAGCGGGACAGGGAAACACTGAAGCTTTCTTT. V is TRBV30 and J is TRBJ1-1; 9 bases line up with TRBD1. The V segment lost 0 bases and the J segment 2 bases; nucleotides outside the gene matches: 4. In germline, CDR1 is GTSNPN, CDR2 SVGIG (reference sequence). The CDR3 runs to 15 residues.

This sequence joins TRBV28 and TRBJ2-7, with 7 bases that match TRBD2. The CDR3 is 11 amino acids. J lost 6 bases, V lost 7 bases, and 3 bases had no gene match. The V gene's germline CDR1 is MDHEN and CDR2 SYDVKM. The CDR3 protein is CASKAGSEQYF. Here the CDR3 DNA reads TGTGCCAGCAAAGCGGGATCCGAGCAGTACTTC.

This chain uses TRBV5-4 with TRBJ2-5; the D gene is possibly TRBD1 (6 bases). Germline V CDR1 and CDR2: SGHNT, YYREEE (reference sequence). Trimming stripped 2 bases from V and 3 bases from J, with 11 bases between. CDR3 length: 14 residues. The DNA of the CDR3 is TGTGCCAGCAGCTTTTCAGGGGTAAAAGAGACCCAGTACTTC. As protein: CASSFSGVKETQYF. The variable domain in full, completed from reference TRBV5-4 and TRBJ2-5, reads ETGVTQSPTHLIKTRGQQVTLRCSSQSGHNTVSWYQQALGQGPQFIFQYYREEENGRGNFPPRFSGLQFPNYSSELNVNALELDDSALYLCASSFSGVKETQYFGPGTRLLVL.

CDR3 amino acids: CASSLDGGSGYEQFF. The CDR3 DNA sequence: TGTGCCAGCAGCTTAGACGGCGGGAGTGGCTATGAGCAGTTCTTC. The rearrangement uses TRBV7-2 and TRBJ2-1; 7 bases fit TRBD2. From germline, CDR1 is SGHTA and CDR2 FQGNSA. The CDR3 spans 15 residues. V dropped 1 base and J dropped 8; count of bases not matched to a gene: 8.

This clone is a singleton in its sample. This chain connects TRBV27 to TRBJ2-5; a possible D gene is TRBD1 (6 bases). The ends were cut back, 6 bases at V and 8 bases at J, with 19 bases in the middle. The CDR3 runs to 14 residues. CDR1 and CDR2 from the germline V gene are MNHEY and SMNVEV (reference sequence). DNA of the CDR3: TGTGCCAGCAGAACGACCGGGACATTGAAAACCCAGTACTTC. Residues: CASRTTGTLKTQYF.

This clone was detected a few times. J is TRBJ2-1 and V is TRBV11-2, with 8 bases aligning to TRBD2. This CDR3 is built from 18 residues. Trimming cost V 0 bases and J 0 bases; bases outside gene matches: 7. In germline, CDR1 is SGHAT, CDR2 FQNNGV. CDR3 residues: CASSLDNLAGPSYNEQFF. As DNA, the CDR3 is TGTGCCAGCAGCTTAGATAACCTAGCGGGCCCCTCCTACAATGAGCAGTTCTTC.

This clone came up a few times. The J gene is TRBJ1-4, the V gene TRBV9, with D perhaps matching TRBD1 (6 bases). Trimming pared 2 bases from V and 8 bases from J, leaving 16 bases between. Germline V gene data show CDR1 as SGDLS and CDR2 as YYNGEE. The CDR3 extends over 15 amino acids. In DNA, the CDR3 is TGTGCCAGCAGCGTTACAGGGTTCCTCGGCGAAAAACTGTTTTTT. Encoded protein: CASSVTGFLGEKLFF.

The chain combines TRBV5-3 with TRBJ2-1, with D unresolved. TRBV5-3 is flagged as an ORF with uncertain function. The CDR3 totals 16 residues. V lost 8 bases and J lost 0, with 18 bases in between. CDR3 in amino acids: CARIAKAPSSYNEQFF. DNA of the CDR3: TGTGCCAGGATAGCCAAAGCTCCTAGCTCCTACAATGAGCAGTTCTTC.

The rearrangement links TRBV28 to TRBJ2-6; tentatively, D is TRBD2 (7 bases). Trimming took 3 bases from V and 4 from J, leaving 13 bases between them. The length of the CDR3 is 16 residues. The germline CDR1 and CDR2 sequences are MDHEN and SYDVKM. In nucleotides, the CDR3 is TGTGCCAGCAGTTTCGGGGGGCGCACCGGGGCCAACGTCCTGACTTTC. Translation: CASSFGGRTGANVLTF.

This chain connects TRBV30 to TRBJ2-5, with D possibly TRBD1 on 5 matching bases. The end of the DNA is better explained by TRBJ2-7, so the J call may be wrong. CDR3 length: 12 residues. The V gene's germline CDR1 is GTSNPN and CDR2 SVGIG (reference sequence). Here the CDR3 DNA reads TGTGCCTGGAGTCATCCAGGGAACGAGCAGTACTTC. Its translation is CAWSHPGNEQYF.

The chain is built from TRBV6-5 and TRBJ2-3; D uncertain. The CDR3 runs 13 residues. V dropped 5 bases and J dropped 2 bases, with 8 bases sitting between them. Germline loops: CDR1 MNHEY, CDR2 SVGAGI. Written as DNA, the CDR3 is TGTGCCAGCAGTCCCGAGTTCACAGATACGCAGTATTTT. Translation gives CASSPEFTDTQYF.

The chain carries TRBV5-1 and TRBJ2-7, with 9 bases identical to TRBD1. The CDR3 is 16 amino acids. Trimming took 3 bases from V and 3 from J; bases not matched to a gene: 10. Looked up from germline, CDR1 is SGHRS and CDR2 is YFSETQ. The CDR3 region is CASSWGGQGQGYEQYF. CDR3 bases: TGCGCCAGCAGCTGGGGAGGACAGGGGCAAGGCTACGAGCAGTACTTC.

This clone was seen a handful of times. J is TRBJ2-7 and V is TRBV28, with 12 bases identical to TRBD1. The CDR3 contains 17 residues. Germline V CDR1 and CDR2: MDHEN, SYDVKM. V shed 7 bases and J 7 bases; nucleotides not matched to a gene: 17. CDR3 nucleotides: TGTGCCAGCACTACCGCCGGGACAGGGGGCCGATCGGAGGAGCAGTACTTC. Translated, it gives CASTTAGTGGRSEEQYF.

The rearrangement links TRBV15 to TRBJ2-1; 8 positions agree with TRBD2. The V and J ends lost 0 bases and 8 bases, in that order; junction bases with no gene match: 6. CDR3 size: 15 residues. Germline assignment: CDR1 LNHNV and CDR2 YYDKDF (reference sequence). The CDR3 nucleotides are TGTGCCACCAGCAGAGAGACGGGAGGGAGGTATGAGCAGTTCTTC. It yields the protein CATSRETGGRYEQFF.

The CDR3 region has the DNA TGTGCCAGCAGTTACAGACAGGGCAGATCCTATGGCTACACCTTC. Protein product: CASSYRQGRSYGYTF. The rearrangement links TRBV6-5 to TRBJ1-2; 7 bases match TRBD1. The CDR3 has 15 amino acids. After removal of 2 bases from V and 4 bases from J, the junction contained 7 bases not matched to a gene. Germline CDR1 and CDR2: MNHEY and SVGAGI.